These 11 T cell receptor beta chains share one sample of origin, sequenced in a study of T cells in tuberculosis. TCRdb's table, derived via immunoSEQ multiplex PCR, lists solely in-frame clones and lacks some. The sample includes about 33,000 clones, 70% to 90% of them seen just once. As for time point: new active TB diagnosis, blood taken before or within 7 days of starting treatment. The material sequenced was PBMCs, taken at tuberculosis diagnosis. All receptors derive from an adult with tuberculosis.

The gene calls are TRBV4-1 and TRBJ2-1, with D perhaps TRBD2 (5 bases). This CDR3 region has 15 residues. The germline gives CDR1 MGHRA, CDR2 YSYEKL. V lost 3 bases, J lost 0 bases, and 9 bases lay in between. The CDR3 DNA reads as TGCGCCAGCAGCCACCTAGCTAGCTCCTACAATGAGCAGTTCTTC. Its protein is CASSHLASSYNEQFF.

In this sample, this clone turned up a few times. The V gene is TRBV4-1, the J gene TRBJ1-2; 8 bases are shared with TRBD1. The germline gives CDR1 MGHRA, CDR2 YSYEKL. V shed 7 bases, J shed 4 bases, and the junction held 5 bases outside the gene matches. The CDR3 contains 13 residues. CDR3 residues: CASNPGTGYGYTF. DNA of the CDR3: TGCGCCAGCAACCCTGGGACAGGCTATGGCTACACCTTC.

The rearrangement joins TRBV6-6 to TRBJ1-2; no reliable D call. Germline values: CDR1 MNHNY, CDR2 SVGAGI (reference sequence). Trimming removed 8 bases at V and 4 bases at J, with 14 bases between. The CDR3 is made up of 13 amino acids. The CDR3 DNA reads as TGTGCCAGCTCCGACCGAGGATCCTATGGCTACACCTTC. This sequence encodes CASSDRGSYGYTF.

This chain uses TRBV6-6 with TRBJ2-1; D is perhaps TRBD2 (5 bases). Germline V CDR1 and CDR2: MNHNY, SVGAGI (reference sequence). This CDR3 is 12 amino acids long. Between the trimmed V and J ends, which lost 2 bases and 6 bases, there was a span of 5 bases. Written as DNA, the CDR3 is TGTGCCAGCAGTTACGCGGGCAATGAGCAGTTCTTC. It codes for CASSYAGNEQFF.

The chain carries TRBV6-6 and TRBJ2-2; tentative D call: TRBD2 (5 bases). V lost 6 bases and J 0 bases, leaving 14 bases between the germline ends. In germline, CDR1 is MNHNY, CDR2 SVGAGI (reference sequence). This CDR3 region has 16 residues. The CDR3 sequence: CASRPGPGSNTGELFF. As DNA, the CDR3 is TGTGCCAGCAGACCTGGGCCGGGGTCGAACACCGGGGAGCTGTTTTTT.

The J gene is TRBJ1-4, the V gene TRBV10-3; possible D gene TRBD1, 5 bases. The CDR3 consists of 15 residues. Germline V gene data show CDR1 as ENHRY and CDR2 as SYGVKD. Trimming removed 4 bases at V and 5 bases at J, with 14 bases between. The chain's CDR3 is CAISARGGENEKLFF. For the CDR3, the DNA is TGTGCCATCAGTGCCCGCGGGGGAGAAAATGAAAAACTGTTTTTT.

The rearrangement links TRBV6-5 to TRBJ2-7; TRBD1 agrees at 9 bases. Germline V gives CDR1 MNHEY, CDR2 SVGAGI. V gave up 0 bases and J gave up 8 bases; unmatched junction bases: 2. This CDR3 is 13 amino acids long. The CDR3: CASSYSGTGQQYF. The CDR3 bases are TGTGCCAGCAGTTACTCCGGGACAGGGCAGCAGTACTTC.

The V gene is TRBV19, the J gene TRBJ1-1; D uncertain. V was cut by 4 bases and J by 6 bases, with 21 bases left in between. Germline CDR1 and CDR2: LNHDA and SQIVND (reference sequence). This CDR3 is built from 16 residues. CDR3 residues: CASSNPQFAREAEAFF. The CDR3 bases are TGTGCCAGTAGTAACCCCCAATTTGCTAGGGAGGCTGAAGCTTTCTTT.

The genes are TRBV13 and TRBJ1-3, with D uncertain. CDR1 is PRHDT, CDR2 FYEKMQ, per germline (reference sequence). CDR3 length equals 12 residues. V lost 5 bases, J lost 9 bases, and 11 bases lay in between. For the CDR3, the DNA is TGTGCCAGCAGCCCCGGGAAAAGCACCATATATTTT. Translated: CASSPGKSTIYF.

The J gene is TRBJ1-1, the V gene TRBV27, with a possible D match to TRBD1 (5 bases). The CDR3 has 15 amino acids. Germline V CDR1 and CDR2: MNHEY, SMNVEV (reference sequence). V lost 5 bases and J lost 7, with 20 bases in between. The CDR3 spells CASSEGPGPSDEAFF. CDR3 bases: TGTGCCAGCAGTGAAGGGCCAGGGCCTTCAGATGAAGCTTTCTTT.

The chain combines TRBV29-1 with TRBJ1-2; 9 nucleotides match TRBD1. Germline V gene sequence: CDR1 SQVTM, CDR2 ANQGSEA. The CDR3 is 12 residues long. Germline trimming cut 6 bases from V and 8 bases from J; bases unmatched to any gene: 7. CDR3: CSVDRGNTGYTF. The CDR3, as DNA: TGCAGCGTCGACAGGGGGAATACGGGCTACACCTTC.